These 14 T cell receptor beta chains were sequenced from one sample in a study of blood T cell repertoires in COVID-19. Method: immunoSEQ multiplex PCR; TCRdb's copy keeps in-frame clones and lacks some. This table has tens of thousands of clones, 77% appearing once. The material sequenced was peripheral blood. The receptors were sampled from a human donor in a cohort sampled during active COVID-19.

The V and J genes are TRBV7-2 and TRBJ2-7; D is perhaps TRBD2 (6 bases). Germline CDR1 is SGHTA and CDR2 is FQGNSA. The CDR3 loop spans 13 amino acids. V was shortened by 8 bases and J by 0 bases, with 11 bases between the two germline ends. CDR3 DNA: TGTGCCAGCGGGCGGCGGGGCTCCTACGAGCAGTACTTC. Its protein is CASGRRGSYEQYF.

Here the CDR3 DNA reads TGTGCCTGGAGTTTGGGACAGGGAGGTTCACCCCTCCACTTT. Protein product: CAWSLGQGGSPLHF. V and J are TRBV30 and TRBJ1-6; 9 nucleotides match TRBD1. The CDR3 has 14 amino acids. Unmatched junction bases numbered 5, after V lost 2 bases and J lost 9 bases. Germline-derived CDR1 and CDR2 are GTSNPN and SVGIG (reference sequence). Full variable domain (missing parts from reference TRBV30 and TRBJ1-6): SQTIHQWPATLVQPVGSPLSLECTVEGTSNPNLYWYRQAAGRGLQLLFYSVGIGQISSEVPQNLSASRPQDRQFILSSKKLLLSDSGFYLCAWSLGQGGSPLHFGNGTRLTVT.

This clone was counted many times. The J gene is TRBJ1-3, the V gene TRBV4-3, with TRBD1 identical over 7 bases. V lost 3 bases, J lost 4 bases, and 3 bases stayed unmatched. The length of the CDR3 is 14 residues. CDR1 is LGHNA and CDR2 is YSLEER in the germline V gene. The CDR3 nucleotides are TGCGCCAGCAGCCAGACAGGGACAGGAAACACCATATATTTT. Translated: CASSQTGTGNTIYF.

The V and J genes are TRBV9 and TRBJ2-5; 12 bases are a match to TRBD2. The CDR3 is made up of 17 amino acids. Germline V lookup: CDR1 SGDLS, CDR2 YYNGEE. The V segment lost 2 bases and the J segment 5 bases; nucleotides outside the gene matches: 10. This CDR3 reads CASSVRPLAGGLETQYF. In nucleotides, the CDR3 is TGTGCCAGCAGCGTCCGACCCCTAGCGGGGGGGCTTGAGACCCAGTACTTC.

The chain recombines TRBV5-4 with TRBJ1-2, with D perhaps TRBD1 (6 bases). Trimming shortened V by 6 bases and J by 4 bases, and 19 bases separated the two germline ends. The CDR3 sequence is 15 residues long. CDR1 SGHNT and CDR2 YYREEE come from the germline V gene (reference sequence). The chain's CDR3 is CASKGGQSALYGYTF. As DNA, the CDR3 is TGTGCCAGCAAGGGGGGGCAGTCAGCCCTCTATGGCTACACCTTC. The full variable domain, in which reference TRBV5-4 and TRBJ1-2 provide the parts outside the CDR3, is ETGVTQSPTHLIKTRGQQVTLRCSSQSGHNTVSWYQQALGQGPQFIFQYYREEENGRGNFPPRFSGLQFPNYSSELNVNALELDDSALYLCASKGGQSALYGYTFGSGTRLTVV.

A word on this clone: Within the sample, other DNA sequences also encode this same CDR3. The V gene is TRBV9, the J gene TRBJ2-2; D not certain. V was clipped by 2 bases and J by 4 bases, with 9 bases between them. Germline CDR1 is SGDLS and CDR2 is YYNGEE. CDR3 length equals 14 residues. CDR3 in amino acids: CASSVGGSTGELFF. The CDR3 DNA reads TGTGCCAGCAGCGTTGGTGGTAGCACCGGGGAGCTGTTTTTT.

The chain carries TRBV7-9 and TRBJ1-3; unclear D gene. CDR1 and CDR2 (germline): SEHNR, FQNEAQ (reference sequence). V lost 5 bases to trimming and J lost 0 bases, with 5 bases between them. CDR3 length: 13 amino acids. CDR3 DNA: TGTGCCAGCAGCCCCGGCTCTGGAAACACCATATATTTT. Amino acid sequence: CASSPGSGNTIYF. Full variable domain (remainder filled in from reference TRBV7-9 and TRBJ1-3): DTGVSQNPRHKITKRGQNVTFRCDPISEHNRLYWYRQTLGQGPEFLTYFQNEAQLEKSRLLSDRFSAERPKGSFSTLEIQRTEQGDSAMYLCASSPGSGNTIYFGEGSWLTVV.

V is TRBV5-1 and J is TRBJ2-1, with 7 bases that match TRBD1. The junction had 6 bases not matched to a gene; V was cut back by 0 bases and J by 0 bases. Germline CDR1 is SGHRS and CDR2 is YFSETQ. The CDR3 has 17 residues. Here the CDR3 DNA reads TGCGCCAGCAGCTTGGCCCGGGACAGCTACTCCTACAATGAGCAGTTCTTC. This translates into CASSLARDSYSYNEQFF.

V usage is TRBV5-4 and J usage is TRBJ1-2; maybe TRBD1 (6 bases). Germline V gene lookup returns CDR1 SGHNT and CDR2 YYREEE (reference sequence). Trimming left V 7 bases short and J 5 bases short, with 15 bases between. CDR3 length equals 13 residues. The CDR3 nucleotides read TGTGCCAGCTCACGGACAGCTGGGTATGGCTACACCTTC. Translated, it gives CASSRTAGYGYTF.

The rearrangement uses TRBV5-1 and TRBJ1-2; unclear D gene. The V end was cut by 4 bases, the J end by 2 bases, with 15 bases between. This CDR3 region has 15 residues. Germline lookup yields CDR1 SGHRS and CDR2 YFSETQ. CDR3 residues: CASSSYSYSNYGYTF. The CDR3 DNA reads as TGCGCCAGCAGCAGTTACAGTTACTCAAACTATGGCTACACCTTC.

This clone was seen once. V gene TRBV7-2 combines with J gene TRBJ1-4, with 8 bases fitting TRBD1. Germline V gene lookup returns CDR1 SGHTA and CDR2 FQGNSA. The ends lost 5 bases at V and 8 bases at J; junction bases unmatched: 7. The CDR3 has 14 residues. Here the CDR3 DNA reads TGTGCCAGCAGCCTTGGATGGACAGGGGAAAAACTGTTTTTT. Its translation is CASSLGWTGEKLFF. The variable domain in full, with the rest retrieved from reference TRBV7-2 and TRBJ1-4, is GAGVSQSPSNKVTEKGKDVELRCDPISGHTALYWYRQSLGQGLEFLIYFQGNSAPDKSGLPSDRFSAERTGGSVSTLTIQRTQQEDSAVYLCASSLGWTGEKLFFGSGTQLSVL.

The gene calls are TRBV7-2 and TRBJ2-6, with no clear D. V dropped 2 bases and J dropped 4 bases, with 15 bases sitting between them. The CDR3 sequence is 17 residues long. Germline V gene data show CDR1 as SGHTA and CDR2 as FQGNSA. The DNA of the CDR3 is TGTGCCAGCAGCTTATTTGGTTCGGGTCCCGGGGCCAACGTCCTGACTTTC. This encodes CASSLFGSGPGANVLTF.

The chain recombines TRBV3-1 (or the pseudogene TRBV3-2) with TRBJ2-5; D gene unclear. The germline gives CDR1 LGHDT, CDR2 YNNKEL (reference sequence). This CDR3 contains 14 residues. V lost 0 bases and J lost 7, with 12 bases in between. This CDR3 is CASSQDTYPGTQYF. The CDR3 DNA is TGTGCCAGCAGCCAAGATACGTACCCGGGGACCCAGTACTTC.

The rearrangement joins TRBV9 to TRBJ2-1; 8 bases agree with TRBD1. There are 13 residues in the CDR3. The trim removed 4 bases at V and 8 bases at J, leaving 5 bases unmatched. Germline assignment: CDR1 SGDLS and CDR2 YYNGEE. The CDR3 sequence: CASSKTGDHEQFF. The CDR3 DNA is TGTGCCAGCAGCAAGACAGGGGACCATGAGCAGTTCTTC.